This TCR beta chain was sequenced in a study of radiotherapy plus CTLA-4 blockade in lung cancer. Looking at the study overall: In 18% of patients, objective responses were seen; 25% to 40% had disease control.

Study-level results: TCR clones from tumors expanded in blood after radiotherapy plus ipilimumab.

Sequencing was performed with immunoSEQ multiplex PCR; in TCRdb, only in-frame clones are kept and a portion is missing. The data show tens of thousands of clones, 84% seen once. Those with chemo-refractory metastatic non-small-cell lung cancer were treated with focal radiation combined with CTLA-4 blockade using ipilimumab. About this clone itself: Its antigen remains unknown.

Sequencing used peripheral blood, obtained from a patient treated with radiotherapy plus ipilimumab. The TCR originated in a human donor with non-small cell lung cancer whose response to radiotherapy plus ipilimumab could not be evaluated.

The DNA of the CDR3 is TGTGCCAGTAGCGCCCGACAGGTCCTAGATGAAGCTTTCTTT. It yields the protein CASSARQVLDEAFF. V usage is TRBV19 and J usage is TRBJ1-1; the D gene is possibly TRBD1 (6 bases). Germline CDR1 reads LNHDA; CDR2 reads SQIVND (reference sequence). V gave up 6 bases and J gave up 7 bases, with 18 bases separating them. The CDR3 contains 14 residues.